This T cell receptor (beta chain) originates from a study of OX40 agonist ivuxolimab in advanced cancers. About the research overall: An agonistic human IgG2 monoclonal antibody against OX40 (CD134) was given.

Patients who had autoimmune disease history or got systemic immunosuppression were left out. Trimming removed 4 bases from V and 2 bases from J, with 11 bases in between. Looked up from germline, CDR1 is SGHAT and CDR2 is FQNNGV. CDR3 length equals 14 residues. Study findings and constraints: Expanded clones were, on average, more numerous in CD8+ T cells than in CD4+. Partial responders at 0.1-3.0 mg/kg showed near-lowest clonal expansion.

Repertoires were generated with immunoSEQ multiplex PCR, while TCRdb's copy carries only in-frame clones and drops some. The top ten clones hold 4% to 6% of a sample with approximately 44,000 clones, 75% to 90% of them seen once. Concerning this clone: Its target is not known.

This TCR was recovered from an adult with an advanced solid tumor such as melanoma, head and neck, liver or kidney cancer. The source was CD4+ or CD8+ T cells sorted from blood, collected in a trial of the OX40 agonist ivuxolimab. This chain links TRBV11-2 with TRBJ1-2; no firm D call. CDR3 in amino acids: CASSSGVGNYGYTF. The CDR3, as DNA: TGTGCCAGCAGCTCGGGAGTAGGGAACTATGGCTACACCTTC.